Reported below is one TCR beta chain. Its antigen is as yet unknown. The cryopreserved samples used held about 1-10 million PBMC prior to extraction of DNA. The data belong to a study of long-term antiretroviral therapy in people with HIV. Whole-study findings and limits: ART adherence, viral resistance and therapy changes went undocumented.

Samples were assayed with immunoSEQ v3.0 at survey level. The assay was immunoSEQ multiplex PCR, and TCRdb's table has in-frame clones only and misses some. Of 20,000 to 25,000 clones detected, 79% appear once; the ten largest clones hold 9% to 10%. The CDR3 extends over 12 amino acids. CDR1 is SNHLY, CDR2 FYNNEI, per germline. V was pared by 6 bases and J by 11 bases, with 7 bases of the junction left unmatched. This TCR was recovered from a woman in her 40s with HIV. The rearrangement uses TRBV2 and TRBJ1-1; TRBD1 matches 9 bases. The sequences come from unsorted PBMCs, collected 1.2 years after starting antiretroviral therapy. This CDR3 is CASREYRGPAFF. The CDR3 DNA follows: TGTGCCAGCAGAGAATACAGGGGGCCTGCTTTCTTT. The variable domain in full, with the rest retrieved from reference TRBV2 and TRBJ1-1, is EPEVTQTPSHQVTQMGQEVILRCVPISNHLYFYWYRQILGQKVEFLVSFYNNEISEKSEIFDDQFSVERPDGSNFTLKIRSTKLEDSAMYFCASREYRGPAFFGQGTRLTVV.